These T cell receptor beta chains were read from a single sample in a study of blood T cell repertoires in COVID-19. Only in-frame clones appear in the TCRdb table, and some are missing; sequencing was by immunoSEQ multiplex PCR. Of about 47,000 clones in the sample, around 84% were seen once. The material sequenced was peripheral blood. The receptors stem from a man over 45 with acute or convalescent COVID-19. The CDR3 runs from the conserved cysteine through the conserved F or W. A D gene is named only where the DNA matches it firmly. Size tells how often a clone was seen (once, few, many) or the class of an expanded clone, and some rows leave it out.

>14|TRBD1|TRBV18|-|TRBJ2-7
CASSSGQGENEQYF
TGTGCCAGCTCAAGCGGACAGGGGGAGAACGAGCAGTACTTC
>14|-|TRBV4-1|-|TRBJ1-2
CASSQYSGLTRYTF
TGCGCCAGCAGCCAATACAGTGGTTTGACCCGCTACACCTTC
>15|-|TRBV3-1/TRBV3-2|-|TRBJ1-1
CASSQDWDTYTEAFF
TGTGCCAGCAGCCAAGATTGGGACACATACACTGAAGCTTTCTTT
>15|-|TRBV11-2|-|TRBJ2-5
CASSLDWGESETQYF
TGTGCCAGCAGCTTAGATTGGGGGGAATCAGAGACCCAGTACTTC
>14|-|TRBV6-4|-|TRBJ2-2
CASEESPSAGELFF
TGCGCCAGCGAAGAGAGTCCATCGGCCGGGGAGCTGTTTTTT
>15|TRBD1|TRBV11-3|-|TRBJ2-1
CASSPDRGPSNEQFF
TGTGCCAGCAGCCCGGACAGGGGCCCGTCCAATGAGCAGTTCTTC
>15|TRBD1|TRBV28|-|TRBJ2-7
CASSLVQGASYEQYF
TGTGCCAGCAGTTTAGTTCAGGGGGCTTCGTACGAGCAGTACTTC
>15|TRBD1|TRBV6-6|-|TRBJ1-1
CASSYDGQGGTEAFF
TGTGCCAGCAGTTACGATGGACAGGGTGGGACTGAAGCTTTCTTT
>16|-|TRBV9|-|TRBJ1-2
CASSASKQGSRGGYTF
TGTGCCAGCAGCGCCTCGAAACAGGGCTCGAGGGGTGGCTACACCTTC
>16|TRBD1|TRBV27|-|TRBJ2-7
CASSLIGTGGPYEQYF
TGTGCCAGCAGTTTAATCGGGACAGGGGGCCCCTACGAGCAGTACTTC
>15|-|TRBV5-6|-|TRBJ1-1
CASSFVGAGNTEAFF
TGTGCCAGCAGCTTTGTAGGGGCAGGAAACACTGAAGCTTTCTTT
>12|-|TRBV28|-|TRBJ1-5
CASSIPYQPQHF
TGTGCCAGCAGTATCCCCTATCAGCCCCAGCATTTT
>15|TRBD1|TRBV5-6|-|TRBJ1-5
CASSTGTGAGQPQHF
TGTGCCAGCAGCACCGGGACAGGGGCGGGACAGCCCCAGCATTTT
>19|TRBD2|TRBV4-1|-|TRBJ2-4
CASSQPGTSGSGAKNIQYF
TGCGCCAGCAGCCAGCCCGGGACTAGCGGGAGCGGAGCCAAAAACATTCAGTACTTC
>14|TRBD2|TRBV3-1/TRBV3-2|-|TRBJ2-1
CASSPGLVQHEQFF
TGTGCCAGCAGCCCGGGACTAGTTCAGCATGAGCAGTTCTTC
>15|TRBD2|TRBV11-3|-|TRBJ2-1
CASSLGTSGSNEQFF
TGTGCCAGCAGCTTAGGGACTAGCGGGAGCAATGAGCAGTTCTTC
>13|-|TRBV2|few|TRBJ2-2
CASTYRGTGELFF
TGTGCCAGCACCTATCGAGGCACCGGGGAGCTGTTTTTT
>14|-|TRBV27|-|TRBJ1-4
CASSLFRGGEKLFF
TGTGCCAGCAGTTTATTTAGGGGAGGGGAAAAACTGTTTTTT
>15|TRBD1|TRBV2|-|TRBJ2-3
CASSEGGTVTDTQYF
TGTGCCAGCAGTGAAGGGGGGACAGTCACAGATACGCAGTATTTT
>14|TRBD1|TRBV23-1|-|TRBJ2-1
CASSQPQGPLKKFF
TGCGCCAGCAGTCAACCACAGGGGCCGCTAAAGAAGTTCTTC
>14|TRBD1|TRBV5-6|once|TRBJ1-2
CASSLRQGTYGYTF
TGTGCCAGCAGCTTAAGACAGGGGACCTATGGCTACACCTTC
>13|-|TRBV7-8|-|TRBJ2-7
CASSLDRGREQYF
TGTGCCAGCAGCTTAGACCGAGGGCGGGAGCAGTACTTC
>13|-|TRBV3-1/TRBV3-2|once|TRBJ2-7
CASSQFEGYEQYF
TGTGCCAGCAGCCAATTTGAGGGCTACGAGCAGTACTTC
>14|TRBD1|TRBV15|-|TRBJ2-1
CATRGQGTANEQFF
TGTGCCACCAGGGGACAGGGAACCGCCAATGAGCAGTTCTTC
>16|-|TRBV13|-|TRBJ2-1
CASSLRLANTYNEQFF
TGTGCCAGCAGCTTGCGTCTAGCGAACACCTACAATGAGCAGTTCTTC
>16|TRBD2|TRBV4-1|-|TRBJ2-2
CASSQPGGVRTGELFF
TGCGCCAGCAGCCAGCCCGGGGGGGTGAGGACCGGGGAGCTGTTTTTT
>13|-|TRBV5-4|-|TRBJ2-5
CASSPTVQETQYF
TGTGCCAGCAGCCCGACAGTGCAAGAGACCCAGTACTTC
>14|-|TRBV18|-|TRBJ2-1
CASSLPRGGMEQFF
TGTGCCAGCTCACTCCCACGTGGGGGGATGGAGCAGTTCTTC
>22|-|TRBV21-1|-|TRBJ2-2
CASSNVYGHSTSGRSFTGELFF
TGTGCCAGCAGCAATGTTTACGGCCATTCGACTAGCGGGAGAAGTTTCACCGGGGAGCTGTTTTTT
>13|-|TRBV6-5|-|TRBJ1-1
CASSAGRITEAFF
TGTGCCAGCTCGGCAGGGAGGATCACTGAAGCTTTCTTT
>17|-|TRBV28|-|TRBJ1-2
CASSARILTARRYGYTF
TGTGCCAGCAGCGCTCGAATCCTGACAGCGCGACGCTATGGCTACACCTTC
>15|TRBD1|TRBV19|-|TRBJ1-1
CASSIGQGLNTEAFF
TGTGCCAGTAGTATCGGACAGGGACTGAACACTGAAGCTTTCTTT